The clone carrying this TCR beta chain was seen only a few times. Its antigen is not known. This record belongs to a study of CD8+CD57+ T cells in acquired aplastic anemia. Whole-study context: Average DNA yield from sorted CD4+ and CD8+ cells was around 3.2 ug.

According to the study, genomic DNA was the template for TCR beta VDJ and CDR3 profiling. One entry per CDR3 protein, called by TCRdb with MiXCR from the reads. The repertoire holds around 180,000 distinct CDR3 sequences, with less than 50% as singletons. CDR3 length: 15 residues. Germline CDR1 is LNHNV and CDR2 is YYDKDF (reference sequence). With 7 bases removed from V and 0 bases from J, the gap between germline ends came to 13 bases. Patients selected for sequencing had displayed CD8+CD57+ cell expansion by flow cytometry. Patients had received no therapy at the time of blood sampling. General study points: Both patients and controls carried the same twenty-nine CD8+ CDR3 sequences.

This TCR was recovered from a human donor with aplastic anemia. Sequenced input: sorted CD4+, CD8+, or CD8+CD57+ T cells (not recorded which) from PBMCs. The chain employs TRBV15 and TRBJ1-5; D gene uncertain. The CDR3 loop is CATTGGLFSNQPQHF. CDR3 DNA: TGTGCCACCACCGGAGGGCTTTTTAGCAATCAGCCCCAGCATTTT.